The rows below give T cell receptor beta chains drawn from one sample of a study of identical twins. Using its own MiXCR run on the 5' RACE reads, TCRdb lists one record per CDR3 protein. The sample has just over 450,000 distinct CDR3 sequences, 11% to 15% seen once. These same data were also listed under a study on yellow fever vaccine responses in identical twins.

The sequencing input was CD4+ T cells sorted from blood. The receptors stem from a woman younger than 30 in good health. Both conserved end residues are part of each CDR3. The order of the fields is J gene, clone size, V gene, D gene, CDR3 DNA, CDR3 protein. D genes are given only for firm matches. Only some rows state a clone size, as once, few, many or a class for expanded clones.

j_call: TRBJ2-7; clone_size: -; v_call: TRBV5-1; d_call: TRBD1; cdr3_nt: TGCGCCAGCAGCTTGGTACGGGACAGGGGACACGAGCAGTACTTC; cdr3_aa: CASSLVRDRGHEQYF
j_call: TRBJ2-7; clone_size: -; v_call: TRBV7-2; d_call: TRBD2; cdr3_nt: TGTGCCAGCAGCCACCTGGGGTTAGCGGGGGACTCCTACGAGCAGTACTTC; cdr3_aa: CASSHLGLAGDSYEQYF
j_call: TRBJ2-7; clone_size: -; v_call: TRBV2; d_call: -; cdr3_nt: TGTGCCAGCAGTGAAGAGGACCAGCAGTACTTC; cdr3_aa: CASSEEDQQYF
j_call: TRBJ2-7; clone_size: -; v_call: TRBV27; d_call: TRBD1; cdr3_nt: TGTGCCAGCAGTTTATCGCTGGACAGGGCAGGCGAGCAGTACTTC; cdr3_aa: CASSLSLDRAGEQYF
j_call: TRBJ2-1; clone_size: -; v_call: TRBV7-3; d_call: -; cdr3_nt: TGTGCCAGCAGCTTATACGGGTCGAGCTCCTACAATGAGCAGTTCTTC; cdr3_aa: CASSLYGSSSYNEQFF
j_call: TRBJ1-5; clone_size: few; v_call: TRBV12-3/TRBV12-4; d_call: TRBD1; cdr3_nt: TGTGCCAGCAGTCCACAGACAGGGATGGGCAATCAGCCCCAGCATTTT; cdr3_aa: CASSPQTGMGNQPQHF
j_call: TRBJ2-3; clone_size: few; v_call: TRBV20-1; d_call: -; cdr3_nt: TGCAGTGCCGAACGGGAGATCCGCACAGATACGCAGTATTTT; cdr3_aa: CSAEREIRTDTQYF
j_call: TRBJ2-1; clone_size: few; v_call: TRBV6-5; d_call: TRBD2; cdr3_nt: TGTGCCAGCAGTTACTCTCCGGGGGGGCTTAATGAGCAGTTCTTC; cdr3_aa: CASSYSPGGLNEQFF
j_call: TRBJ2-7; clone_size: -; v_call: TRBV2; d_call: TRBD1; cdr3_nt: TGTGCCAGCATTGGGACAGGGAGAGGCTCCTACGAGCAGTACTTC; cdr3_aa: CASIGTGRGSYEQYF
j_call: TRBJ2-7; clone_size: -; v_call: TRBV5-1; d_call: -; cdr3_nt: TGCGCCAGCAGCTTTGTCAGGGGTTCCTACGAGCAGTACTTC; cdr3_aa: CASSFVRGSYEQYF
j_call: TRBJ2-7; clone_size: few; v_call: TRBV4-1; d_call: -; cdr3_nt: TGCGCCAGCAGCCGGGACGGACCGCCCTACGAGCAGTACTTC; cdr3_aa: CASSRDGPPYEQYF
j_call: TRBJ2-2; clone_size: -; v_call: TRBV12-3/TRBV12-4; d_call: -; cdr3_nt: TGTGCCTCCCGAGAGGAGACGTACACCGGGGAGCTGTTTTTT; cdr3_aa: CASREETYTGELFF
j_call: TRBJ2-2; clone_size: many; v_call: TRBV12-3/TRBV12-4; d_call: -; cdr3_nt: TGTGCCAGCAGTTTTCTGGCCGGGGAGCTGTTTTTT; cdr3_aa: CASSFLAGELFF
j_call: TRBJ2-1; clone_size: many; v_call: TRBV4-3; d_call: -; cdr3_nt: TGCGCCAGCAGCCCCTATGTGAAGGGAAATGAGCAGTTCTTC; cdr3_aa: CASSPYVKGNEQFF
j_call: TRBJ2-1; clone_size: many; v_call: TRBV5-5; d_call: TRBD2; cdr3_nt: TGTGCCAGCAGCTCAATAGCGGGGGGGCCCTACAATGAGCAGTTCTTC; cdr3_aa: CASSSIAGGPYNEQFF
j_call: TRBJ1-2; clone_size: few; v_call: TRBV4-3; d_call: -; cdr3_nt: TGCGCCAGCAGCCAAGGGAGAGGATTGAATGGCTACACCTTC; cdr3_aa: CASSQGRGLNGYTF
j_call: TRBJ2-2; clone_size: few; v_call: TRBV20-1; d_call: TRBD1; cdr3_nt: TGCAGTGTCATGAGGACAGGGCGCACCGGGGAGCTGTTTTTT; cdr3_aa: CSVMRTGRTGELFF
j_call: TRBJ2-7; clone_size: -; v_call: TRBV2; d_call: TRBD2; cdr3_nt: TGTGCCAGCAGGAATAGCGGGAGGGCCTCCTACGAGCAGTACTTC; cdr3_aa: CASRNSGRASYEQYF
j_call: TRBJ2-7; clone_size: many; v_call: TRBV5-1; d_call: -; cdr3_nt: TGCGCCAGCAGCTACCGGGACGGACACCTTGAGCAGTACTTC; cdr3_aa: CASSYRDGHLEQYF
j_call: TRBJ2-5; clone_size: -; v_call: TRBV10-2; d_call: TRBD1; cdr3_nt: TGCGCCAGCAGTGTCGGACAGGGGGCCCAAGAGACCCAGTACTTC; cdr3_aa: CASSVGQGAQETQYF
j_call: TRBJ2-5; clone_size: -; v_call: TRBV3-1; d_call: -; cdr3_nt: TGTGCCAGCAGCCAAGACTACCGGGGAGAGACCCAGTACTTC; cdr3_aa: CASSQDYRGETQYF
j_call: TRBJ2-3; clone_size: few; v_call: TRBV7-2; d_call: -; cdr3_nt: TGTGCCAGCAGACGCCGGGACTTGAACACAGATACGCAGTATTTT; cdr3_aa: CASRRRDLNTDTQYF
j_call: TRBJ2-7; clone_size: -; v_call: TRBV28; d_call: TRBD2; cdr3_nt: TGTGCCAGCAGTTTATCTACTAGCGGGAGCTCCTACGAGCAGTACTTC; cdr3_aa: CASSLSTSGSSYEQYF
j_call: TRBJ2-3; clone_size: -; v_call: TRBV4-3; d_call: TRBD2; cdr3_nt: TGCGCCAGCAGCCAAGAATTTGGACTAGCGGGGGCAGATACGCAGTATTTT; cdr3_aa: CASSQEFGLAGADTQYF
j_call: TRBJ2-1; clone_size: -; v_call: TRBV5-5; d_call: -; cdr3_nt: TGTGCCAGCAGCTTGGCCGTTGGGCTTTACAATGAGCAGTTCTTC; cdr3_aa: CASSLAVGLYNEQFF
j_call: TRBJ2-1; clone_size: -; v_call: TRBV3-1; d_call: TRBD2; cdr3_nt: TGTGCCAGCAGCCAAGTGGGGGGGGAGCAGTTCTTC; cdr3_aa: CASSQVGGEQFF
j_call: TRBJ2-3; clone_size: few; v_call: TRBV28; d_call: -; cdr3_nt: TGTGCCAGCAGGCGCGAGTCTGTCCATACGCAGTATTTT; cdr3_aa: CASRRESVHTQYF
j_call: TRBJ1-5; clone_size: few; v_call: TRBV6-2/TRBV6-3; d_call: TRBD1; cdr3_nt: TGTGCCAGCAGCTTACCCTGGGACAGCGAGCCCCAGCATTTT; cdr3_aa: CASSLPWDSEPQHF
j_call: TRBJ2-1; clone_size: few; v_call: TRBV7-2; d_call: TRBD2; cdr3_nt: TGTGCCAGCAGCTCCATAGCGGGAGTAGGGAATGAGCAGTTCTTC; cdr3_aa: CASSSIAGVGNEQFF
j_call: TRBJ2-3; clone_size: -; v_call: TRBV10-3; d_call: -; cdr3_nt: TGTGCCCCCCGGCGGAACAGGACGCAGTATTTT; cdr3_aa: CAPRRNRTQYF
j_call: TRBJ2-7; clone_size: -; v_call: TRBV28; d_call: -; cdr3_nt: TGTGCCAGCAGAGAGACAGCTGCCTACGAGCAGTACTTC; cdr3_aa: CASRETAAYEQYF
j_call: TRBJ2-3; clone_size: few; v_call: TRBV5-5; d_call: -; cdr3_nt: TGTGCCAGCAGCTTGGCTGTGGGGGGGGCCACAGATACGCAGTATTTT; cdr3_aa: CASSLAVGGATDTQYF
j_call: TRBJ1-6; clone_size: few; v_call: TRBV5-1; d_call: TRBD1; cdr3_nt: TGCGCCAGCAGCTTCGGGACAGTCACAAGAAATTCACCCCTCCACTTT; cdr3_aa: CASSFGTVTRNSPLHF
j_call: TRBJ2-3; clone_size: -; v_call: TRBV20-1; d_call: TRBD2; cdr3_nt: TGCAGTGCTATCCAAGCGGGAGTAGGAACAGATACGCAGTATTTT; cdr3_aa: CSAIQAGVGTDTQYF
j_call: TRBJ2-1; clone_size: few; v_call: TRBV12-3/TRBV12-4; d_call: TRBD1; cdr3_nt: TGTGCCAGCAGGGGACAGGGTGCCTACAATGAGCAGTTCTTC; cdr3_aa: CASRGQGAYNEQFF
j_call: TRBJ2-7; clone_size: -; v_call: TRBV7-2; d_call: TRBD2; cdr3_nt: TGTGCTAGCAGCTTAGGTGGTAGCGGGTCCTACGAGCAGTACTTC; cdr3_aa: CASSLGGSGSYEQYF
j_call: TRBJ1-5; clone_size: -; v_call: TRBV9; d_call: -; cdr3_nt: TGTGCCAGCAGCGTTGAACAGGGCCAGCCCCAGCATTTT; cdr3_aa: CASSVEQGQPQHF
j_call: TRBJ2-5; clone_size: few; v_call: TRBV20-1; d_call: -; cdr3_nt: TGCAGTGCGAACCGGGATACCCAAGAGACCCAGTACTTC; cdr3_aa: CSANRDTQETQYF
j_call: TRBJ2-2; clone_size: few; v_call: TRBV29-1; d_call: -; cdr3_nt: TGCAGCGTTGAAGGGGGCAGGGACACCGGGGAGCTGTTTTTT; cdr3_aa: CSVEGGRDTGELFF
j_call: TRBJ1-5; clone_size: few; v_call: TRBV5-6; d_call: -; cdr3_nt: TGTGCCAGCAGTCCTTTGGCAAACAATCAGCCCCAGCATTTT; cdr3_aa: CASSPLANNQPQHF
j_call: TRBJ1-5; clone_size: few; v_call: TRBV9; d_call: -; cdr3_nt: TGTGCCAGCAGCGTCGGGCAGGGTGGACAGCCCCAGCATTTT; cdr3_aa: CASSVGQGGQPQHF
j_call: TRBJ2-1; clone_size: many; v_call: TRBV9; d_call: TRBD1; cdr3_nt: TGTGCCAGCAGCTTCCCCCGGACGGACAGGAAGCAGTTCTTC; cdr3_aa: CASSFPRTDRKQFF
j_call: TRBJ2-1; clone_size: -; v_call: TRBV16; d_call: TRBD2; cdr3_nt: TGTGCCGGCAGCCAAACTACTAGCGCGTACAATGAGCAGTTCTTC; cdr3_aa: CAGSQTTSAYNEQFF
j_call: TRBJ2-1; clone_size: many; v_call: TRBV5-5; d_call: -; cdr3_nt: TGTGCCAGCAGCTCATCCCTAGGTGAGCAGTTCTTC; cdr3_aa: CASSSSLGEQFF
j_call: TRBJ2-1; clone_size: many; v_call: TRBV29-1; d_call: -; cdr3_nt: TGCAGCGTTGTTTCGATATTGGGGGTGGGACTTACCTACAATGAGCAGTTCTTC; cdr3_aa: CSVVSILGVGLTYNEQFF
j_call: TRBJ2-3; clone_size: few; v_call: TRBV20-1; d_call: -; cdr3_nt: TGCAGTGCGAACAGGGCGGCAGATACGCAGTATTTT; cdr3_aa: CSANRAADTQYF
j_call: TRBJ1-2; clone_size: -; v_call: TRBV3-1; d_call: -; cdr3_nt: TGTGCCAGCAGCCAAGGGGACGGTGACTATGGCTACACCTTC; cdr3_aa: CASSQGDGDYGYTF
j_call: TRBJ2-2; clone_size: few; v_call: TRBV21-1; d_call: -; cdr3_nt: TGTGCCAGCAGCAAACCCTCACGACAGGGGAGCTACACTCAGAGATACACCGGGGAGCTGTTTTTT; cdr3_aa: CASSKPSRQGSYTQRYTGELFF
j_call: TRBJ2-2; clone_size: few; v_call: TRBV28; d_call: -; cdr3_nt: TGTGCCAGCAGGGGACGAGGGCCCGGGGAGCTGTTTTTT; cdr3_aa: CASRGRGPGELFF
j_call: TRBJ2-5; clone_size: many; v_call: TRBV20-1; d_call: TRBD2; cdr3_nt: TGCAGTGCTCCCCGGACTAGCGGGGGCCACCAAGAGACCCAGTACTTC; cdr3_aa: CSAPRTSGGHQETQYF
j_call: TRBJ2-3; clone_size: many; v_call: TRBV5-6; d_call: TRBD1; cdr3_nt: TGTGCCAGCAGCCCAACGGGACAGGGAAGCACAGATACGCAGTATTTT; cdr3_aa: CASSPTGQGSTDTQYF
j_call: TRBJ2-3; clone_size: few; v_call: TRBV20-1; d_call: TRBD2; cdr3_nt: TGCAGTGTTCCTAGCGGGGGGGCAGATACGCAGTATTTT; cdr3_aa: CSVPSGGADTQYF